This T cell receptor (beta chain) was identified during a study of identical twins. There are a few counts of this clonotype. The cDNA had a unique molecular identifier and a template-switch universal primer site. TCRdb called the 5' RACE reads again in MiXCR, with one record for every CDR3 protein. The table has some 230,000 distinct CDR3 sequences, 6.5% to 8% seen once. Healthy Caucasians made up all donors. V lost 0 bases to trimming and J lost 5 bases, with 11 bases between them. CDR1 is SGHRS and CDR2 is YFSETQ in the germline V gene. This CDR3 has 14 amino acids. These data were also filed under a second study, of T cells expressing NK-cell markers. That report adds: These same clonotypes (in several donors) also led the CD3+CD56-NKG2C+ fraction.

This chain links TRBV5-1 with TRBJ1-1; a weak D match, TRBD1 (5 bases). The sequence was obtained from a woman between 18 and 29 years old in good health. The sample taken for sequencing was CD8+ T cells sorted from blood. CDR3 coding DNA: TGCGCCAGCAGCTTGGCTGGGGGTTATACTGAAGCTTTCTTT. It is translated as CASSLAGGYTEAFF. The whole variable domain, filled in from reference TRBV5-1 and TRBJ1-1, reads KAGVTQTPRYLIKTRGQQVTLSCSPISGHRSVSWYQQTPGQGLQFLFEYFSETQRNKGNFPGRFSGRQFSNSRSEMNVSTLELGDSALYLCASSLAGGYTEAFFGQGTRLTVV.